The 13 T cell receptor beta chains in this list originate from one sample, sequenced in a study of T cells after yellow fever vaccination. Each CDR3 protein is one row after TCRdb ran MiXCR on the 5' RACE reads. Of a few hundred thousand distinct CDR3 sequences in the sample, 3.6% were seen once. The sample in question was PBMCs, obtained on the day of the yellow fever booster vaccination. The receptor set was obtained from a man aged 18-30 years who received the YFV17D yellow fever vaccine.

In its sample, this clonotype was seen a few times. The CDR3 is CASIYQGNGNTIYF. The CDR3 DNA reads TGTGCCAGCATATACCAGGGGAACGGAAACACCATATATTTT. The chain links TRBV28 to TRBJ1-3; a possible D gene is TRBD1 (6 bases). The length of the CDR3 is 14 residues. Trimming took off 7 bases at V and 4 bases at J, with 14 bases between the two ends. Germline lookup yields CDR1 MDHEN and CDR2 SYDVKM.

This clonotype was picked up many times. The V call is TRBV14, the J call TRBJ2-1, with D maybe TRBD2 (5 bases). V dropped 2 bases and J dropped 4 bases, with 15 bases sitting between them. CDR3 size: 16 residues. The germline CDR1 and CDR2 sequences are SGHDN and FVKESK. The CDR3 here is CASSQRGGPTYNEQFF. The CDR3 nucleotides are TGTGCCAGCAGCCAAAGAGGCGGGCCGACTTACAATGAGCAGTTCTTC.

This clonotype was found many times. This chain joins TRBV24-1 and TRBJ2-1; a possible D gene is TRBD1 (7 bases). This CDR3 comprises 13 residues. Germline V gene data show CDR1 as KGHDR and CDR2 as SFDVKD. V lost 6 bases, J lost 8 bases, and 13 bases lay in between. CDR3 nucleotides: TGTGCCACCAGTTCAGGGGGGAACGATGAGCAGTTCTTC. Translated, it gives CATSSGGNDEQFF.

This clonotype was seen ten or more times. The rearrangement uses TRBV10-2 and TRBJ1-5; 7 positions match TRBD1. This CDR3 has 16 residues. V was pared by 6 bases and J by 3 bases, with 11 bases of the junction left unmatched. CDR1 and CDR2 from the germline V gene are WSHSY and SAAADI. CDR3 nucleotide sequence: TGCGCCAGCAGGACTACAGGGGTTTCAGACAATCAGCCCCAGCATTTT. It yields the protein CASRTTGVSDNQPQHF.

This clonotype was seen more than once but under ten times. This rearrangement joins TRBV5-4 to TRBJ2-3; possibly TRBD2 for D (6 bases). The CDR3 runs 14 residues. CDR1 is SGHNT, CDR2 YYREEE, per germline (reference sequence). With 6 bases removed from V and 3 bases from J, the gap between germline ends came to 14 bases. The CDR3 region is CASTPRAGTDTQYF. The CDR3 DNA sequence: TGTGCCAGCACCCCCCGAGCGGGTACAGATACGCAGTATTTT.

This clonotype appeared many times. The V and J genes are TRBV6-5 and TRBJ2-2; D call uncertain. V was trimmed by 2 bases and J by 3 bases, leaving 7 bases between them. Germline V gene data show CDR1 as MNHEY and CDR2 as SVGAGI. CDR3 size: 14 residues. This CDR3 reads CASSYGSYTGELFF. The CDR3 DNA is TGTGCCAGCAGTTACGGGTCTTACACCGGGGAGCTGTTTTTT.

This clonotype showed up just a few times. The rearrangement joins TRBV7-2 to TRBJ1-1, with TRBD1 identical over 7 bases. V lost 10 bases to trimming and J lost 0 bases; unmatched junction nucleotides: 14. This CDR3 is 16 amino acids long. Germline V gives CDR1 SGHTA, CDR2 FQGNSA. CDR3 amino acids: CATRRGRGVLNTEAFF. CDR3 bases: TGTGCCACCCGGCGGGGCAGGGGGGTTCTGAACACTGAAGCTTTCTTT.

This clonotype turned up a few times. J is TRBJ2-3 and V is TRBV5-1, with 12 bases that match TRBD2. Germline values: CDR1 SGHRS, CDR2 YFSETQ. This CDR3 comprises 17 residues. The V segment lost 4 bases and the J segment 4 bases; nucleotides outside the gene matches: 10. Written as DNA, the CDR3 is TGCGCCAGCAGCCCATCACTAGCGGGGGGCCACTCAGATACGCAGTATTTT. Translating it yields CASSPSLAGGHSDTQYF.

In this sample, this clonotype turned up a few times. V and J are TRBV4-1 and TRBJ1-2; D not resolved. The germline V gene has CDR1 MGHRA and CDR2 YSYEKL. The ends were cut back, 5 bases at V and 8 bases at J, with 9 bases in the middle. This CDR3 spans 11 amino acids. The CDR3 DNA sequence: TGCGCCAGCAGCACCCCTGGGGGCTACACCTTC. Its translation: CASSTPGGYTF.

This clonotype was seen many times. V is TRBV7-3 and J is TRBJ2-1; 7 bases are shared with TRBD2. V shed 4 bases, J shed 9 bases, and the junction held 0 bases outside the gene matches. Germline V CDR1 and CDR2: SGHTA, FQGTGA. CDR3 length equals 11 residues. This CDR3 reads CASSSGGEQFF. The DNA for the CDR3 is TGTGCCAGCAGCTCGGGGGGTGAGCAGTTCTTC.

This clonotype was counted at least ten times. The genes are TRBV20-1 and TRBJ1-3; D unclear. The CDR3 totals 11 residues. Trimming cost V 2 bases and J 1 base, with 0 bases left between them. The germline gives CDR1 DFQATT, CDR2 SNEGSKA (reference sequence). As DNA, the CDR3 is TGCAGTGCTAGATCTGGAAACACCATATATTTT. This gives the protein CSARSGNTIYF.

This clonotype was seen more than once but under ten times. The rearrangement links TRBV6-5 to TRBJ1-6; D is uncertain. V was shortened by 0 bases and J by 10 bases, with 16 bases between the two germline ends. The CDR3 runs to 16 residues. Per germline, CDR1 MNHEY and CDR2 SVGAGI. The CDR3 coding sequence is TGTGCCAGCAGTTACTCGACCGGGGATAAAGACTCACCCCTCCACTTT. The encoded protein is CASSYSTGDKDSPLHF.

The genes are TRBV7-9 and TRBJ2-7, with 7 bases fitting TRBD1. J was trimmed by 4 bases and V by 4 bases; bases with no gene match: 13. Germline values: CDR1 SEHNR, CDR2 FQNEAQ (reference sequence). The CDR3 totals 16 residues. CDR3 sequence reads: CASSSSRGLDIYEQYV. CDR3 sequence (DNA): TGTGCCAGCAGCTCGTCAAGGGGGCTTGACATTTACGAGCAGTACGTC.